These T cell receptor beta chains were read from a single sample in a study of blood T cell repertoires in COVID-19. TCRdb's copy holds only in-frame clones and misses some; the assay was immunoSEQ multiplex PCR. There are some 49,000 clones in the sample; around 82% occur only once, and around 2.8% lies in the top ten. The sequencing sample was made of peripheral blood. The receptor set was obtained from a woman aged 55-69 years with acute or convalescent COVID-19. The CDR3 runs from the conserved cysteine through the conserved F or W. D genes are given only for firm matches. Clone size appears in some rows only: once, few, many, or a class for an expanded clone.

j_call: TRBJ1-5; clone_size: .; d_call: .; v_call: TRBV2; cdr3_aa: CASSWGGNQPQHF; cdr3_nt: TGTGCCAGCAGTTGGGGGGGCAATCAGCCCCAGCATTTT
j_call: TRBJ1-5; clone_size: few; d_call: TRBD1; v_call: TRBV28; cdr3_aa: CASSPMTGGQPQHF; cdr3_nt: TGTGCCAGCAGTCCCATGACAGGGGGTCAGCCCCAGCATTTT
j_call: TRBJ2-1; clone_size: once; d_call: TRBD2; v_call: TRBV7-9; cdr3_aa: CASSVDLGLGNEQFF; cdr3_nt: TGTGCCAGCAGCGTGGACCTTGGACTAGGCAATGAGCAGTTCTTC
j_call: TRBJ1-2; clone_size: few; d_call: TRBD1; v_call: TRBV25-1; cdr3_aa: CASSATGVLENYGYTF; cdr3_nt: TGTGCCAGCAGTGCGACAGGGGTGCTAGAGAACTATGGCTACACCTTC
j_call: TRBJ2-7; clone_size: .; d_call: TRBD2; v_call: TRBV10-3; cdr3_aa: CAISGTSGRTVEQYF; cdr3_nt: TGTGCCATCAGTGGGACTAGCGGGAGGACAGTCGAGCAGTACTTC
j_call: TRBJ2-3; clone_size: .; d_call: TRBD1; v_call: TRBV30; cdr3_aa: CAWRIPQGRTDTQYF; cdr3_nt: TGTGCCTGGAGAATTCCACAGGGGAGAACAGATACGCAGTATTTT
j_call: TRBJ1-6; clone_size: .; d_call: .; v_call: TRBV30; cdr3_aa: CAWSSLRTAKPLNSPLHF; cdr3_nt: TGTGCCTGGAGTTCCCTCCGGACAGCTAAACCACTTAATTCACCCCTCCACTTT
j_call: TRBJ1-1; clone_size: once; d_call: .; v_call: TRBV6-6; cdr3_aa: CASSTGTRGEAFF; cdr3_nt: TGTGCCAGCAGTACCGGGACGCGGGGGGAAGCTTTCTTT
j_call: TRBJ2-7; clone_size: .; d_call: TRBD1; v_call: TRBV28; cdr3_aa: CASSSSPGTGRNEQYF; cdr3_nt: TGTGCCAGCAGTTCCTCTCCCGGGACAGGGAGGAACGAGCAGTACTTC
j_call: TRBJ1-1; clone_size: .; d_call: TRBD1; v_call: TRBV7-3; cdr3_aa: CASSSQDREATEAFF; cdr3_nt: TGTGCCAGCAGCTCACAAGACAGGGAGGCCACTGAAGCTTTCTTT
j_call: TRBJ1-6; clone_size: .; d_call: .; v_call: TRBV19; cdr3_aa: CASSKGLNNSPLHF; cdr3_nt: TGTGCCAGTAGTAAGGGACTCAATAATTCACCCCTCCACTTT
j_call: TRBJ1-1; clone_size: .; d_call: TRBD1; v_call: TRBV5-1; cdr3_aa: CASSTQGASTEAFF; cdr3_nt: TGCGCCAGCAGCACTCAGGGGGCGAGCACTGAAGCTTTCTTT
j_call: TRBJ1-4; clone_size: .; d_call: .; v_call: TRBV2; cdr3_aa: CASRYRATNEKLFF; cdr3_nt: TGTGCCAGCAGATACAGAGCAACTAATGAAAAACTGTTTTTT
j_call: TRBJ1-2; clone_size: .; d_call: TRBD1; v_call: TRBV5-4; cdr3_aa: CASRAGQASYGYTF; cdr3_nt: TGTGCCAGCAGGGCCGGACAGGCTTCCTATGGCTACACCTTC
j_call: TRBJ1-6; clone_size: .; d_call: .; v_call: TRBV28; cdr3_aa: CASSSAGTPNSPLHF; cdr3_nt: TGTGCCAGCAGTTCCGCCGGGACTCCTAATTCACCCCTCCACTTT
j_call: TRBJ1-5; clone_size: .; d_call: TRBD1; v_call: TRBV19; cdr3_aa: CASSIGTAANQPQHF; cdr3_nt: TGTGCCAGTAGTATCGGGACAGCTGCTAATCAGCCCCAGCATTTT
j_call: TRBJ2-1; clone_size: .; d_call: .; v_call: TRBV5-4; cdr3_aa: CASTPDRGYEQFF; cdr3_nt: TGTGCCAGCACCCCGGATAGAGGCTATGAGCAGTTCTTC
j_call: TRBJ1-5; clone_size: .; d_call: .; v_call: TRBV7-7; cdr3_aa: CASSPTVDQPQHF; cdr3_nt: TGTGCTAGCAGCCCTACGGTTGATCAGCCCCAGCATTTT
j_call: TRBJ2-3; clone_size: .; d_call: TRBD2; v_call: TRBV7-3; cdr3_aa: CASSQTSGSTDTQYF; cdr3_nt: TGTGCCAGCAGTCAAACTAGCGGGAGCACAGATACGCAGTATTTT
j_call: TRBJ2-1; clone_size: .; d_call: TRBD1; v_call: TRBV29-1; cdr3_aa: CSGQGGGNEQFF; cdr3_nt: TGCAGCGGACAGGGTGGAGGCAATGAGCAGTTCTTC
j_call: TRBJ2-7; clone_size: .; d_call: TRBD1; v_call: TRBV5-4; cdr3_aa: CASSWTGRNEQYF; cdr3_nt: TGTGCCAGCAGCTGGACAGGCAGGAACGAGCAGTACTTC
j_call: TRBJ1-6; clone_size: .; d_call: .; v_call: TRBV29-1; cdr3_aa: CSVATTFNSPLHF; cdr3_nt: TGCAGCGTTGCTACGACATTTAATTCACCCCTCCACTTT
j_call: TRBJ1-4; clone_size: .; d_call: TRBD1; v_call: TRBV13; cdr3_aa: CASSSRQGPEKLFF; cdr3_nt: TGTGCCAGCAGCTCGAGACAGGGACCCGAAAAACTGTTTTTT
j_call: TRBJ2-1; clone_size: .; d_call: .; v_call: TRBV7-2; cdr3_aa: CASSLVTGVEQFF; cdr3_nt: TGTGCCAGCAGCTTGGTCACGGGGGTTGAGCAGTTCTTC
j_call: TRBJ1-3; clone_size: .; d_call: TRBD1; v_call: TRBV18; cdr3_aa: CASSRDSKGNTIYF; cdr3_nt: TGTGCCAGCTCAAGGGACAGCAAAGGAAACACCATATATTTT
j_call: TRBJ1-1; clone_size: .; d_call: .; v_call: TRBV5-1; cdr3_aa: CASSSRLVNTEAFF; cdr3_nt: TGCGCCAGCAGCTCCAGACTGGTAAACACTGAAGCTTTCTTT
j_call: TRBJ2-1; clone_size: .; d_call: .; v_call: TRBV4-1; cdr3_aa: CASSQGGGMGSYNEQFF; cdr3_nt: TGCGCCAGCAGCCAAGGGGGCGGGATGGGCTCCTACAATGAGCAGTTCTTC
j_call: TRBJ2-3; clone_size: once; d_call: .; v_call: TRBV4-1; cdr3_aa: CASSPLALTTSTDTQYF; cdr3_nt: TGCGCCAGCAGCCCTCTCGCACTGACTACTAGCACAGATACGCAGTATTTT
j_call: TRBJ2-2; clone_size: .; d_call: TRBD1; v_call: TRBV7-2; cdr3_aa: CASSLTGTGNTGELFF; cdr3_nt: TGTGCCAGCAGCTTAACCGGGACAGGGAACACCGGGGAGCTGTTTTTT